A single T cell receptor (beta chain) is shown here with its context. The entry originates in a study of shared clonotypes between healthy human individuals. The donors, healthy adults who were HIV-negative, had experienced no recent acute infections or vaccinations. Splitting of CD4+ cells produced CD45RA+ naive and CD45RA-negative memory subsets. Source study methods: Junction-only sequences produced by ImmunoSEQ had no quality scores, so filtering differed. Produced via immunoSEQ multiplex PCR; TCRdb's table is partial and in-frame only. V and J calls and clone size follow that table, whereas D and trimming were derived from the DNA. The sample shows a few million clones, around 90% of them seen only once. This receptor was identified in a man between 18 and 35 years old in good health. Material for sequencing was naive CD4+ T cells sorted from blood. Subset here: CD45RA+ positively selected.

CDR3 nucleotides: TGTGCCAGCAGCTTAGCGGAGACCTACGAGCAGTACTTC. The encoded protein is CASSLAETYEQYF. J is TRBJ2-5 and V is TRBV11-1, with D hard to call. The DNA end lines up better with TRBJ2-7; the J call may be wrong. The germline V gene has CDR1 SGHAT and CDR2 FQDESV (reference sequence). This CDR3 is 13 amino acids long.